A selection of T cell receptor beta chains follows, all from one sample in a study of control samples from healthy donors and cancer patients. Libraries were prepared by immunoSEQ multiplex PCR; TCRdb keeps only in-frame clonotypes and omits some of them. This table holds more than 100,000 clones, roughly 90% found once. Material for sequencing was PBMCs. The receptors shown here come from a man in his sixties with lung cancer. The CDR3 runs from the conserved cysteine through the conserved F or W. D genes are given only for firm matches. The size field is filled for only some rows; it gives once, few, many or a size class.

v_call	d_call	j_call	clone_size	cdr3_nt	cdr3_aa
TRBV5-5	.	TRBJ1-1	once	TGTGCCAGCAGCTTTCCCCTCCGGGGCACTGAAGCTTTCTTT	CASSFPLRGTEAFF
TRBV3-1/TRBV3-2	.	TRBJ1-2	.	TGTGCCAGCAGCCAAGTCCGAGGTCCCGAATGGTCCAATAACTATGGCTACACCTTC	CASSQVRGPEWSNNYGYTF
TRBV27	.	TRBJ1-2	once	TGTGCCAGCAGTTATAAGGACAGTAACTATGGCTACACCTTC	CASSYKDSNYGYTF
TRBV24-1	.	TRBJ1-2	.	TGTGCCACCAGTGTTCGGGGAGGAGATGACTATGGCTACACCTTC	CATSVRGGDDYGYTF
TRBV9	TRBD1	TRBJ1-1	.	TGTGCCAGCAGCCCACATGGACAGGGGGACGCCGCTGAAGCTTTCTTT	CASSPHGQGDAAEAFF
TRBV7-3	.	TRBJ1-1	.	TGTGCCAGCAGTTTCCAGGTGAACACTGAAGCTTTCTTT	CASSFQVNTEAFF
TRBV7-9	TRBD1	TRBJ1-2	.	TGTGCCAGCAGCCTAAAGACAGGGGAGAATGGCTACACCTTC	CASSLKTGENGYTF
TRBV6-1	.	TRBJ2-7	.	TGTGCCAGCAGTGAAGTGGACGGGGAATACGAGCAGTACTTC	CASSEVDGEYEQYF
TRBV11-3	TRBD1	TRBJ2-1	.	TGTGCCAGCAGCTTAGAGGGACAGGGAAGGAATGAGCAGTTCTTC	CASSLEGQGRNEQFF
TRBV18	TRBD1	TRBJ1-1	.	TGTGCCAGCTCATCAGGGGGGAACACTGAAGCTTTCTTT	CASSSGGNTEAFF
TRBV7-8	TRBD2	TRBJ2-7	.	TGTGCCAGCAGCTTCAACTCCGGGACTAGCGGGGGACAGTACTTC	CASSFNSGTSGGQYF
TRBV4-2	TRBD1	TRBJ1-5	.	TGTGCCAGCAGCCAAGATGGAGGACAGGCACAGCCCCAGCATTTT	CASSQDGGQAQPQHF
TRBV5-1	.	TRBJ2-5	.	TGCGCCAGCAGCTTCGCGGGGACAGACCAAGAGACCCAGTACTTC	CASSFAGTDQETQYF
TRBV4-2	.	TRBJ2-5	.	TGTGCCAGCAGCCAAGATAAGGCCCCCCAAGAGACCCAGTACTTC	CASSQDKAPQETQYF
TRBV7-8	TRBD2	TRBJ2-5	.	TGTGCCAGCAGCTTAGCAAGTTCAGCGGGGGGCTCGGAGACCCAGTACTTC	CASSLASSAGGSETQYF
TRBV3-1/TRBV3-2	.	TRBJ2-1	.	TGTGCCAGCAGCCACCCCGCAGGAAGTAACAATGAGCAGTTCTTC	CASSHPAGSNNEQFF
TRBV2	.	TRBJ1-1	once	TGTGCCAGCACCGAGGGGGGGGGAGGAACTGAAGCTTTCTTT	CASTEGGGGTEAFF
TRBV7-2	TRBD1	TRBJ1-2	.	TGTGTAAAGGGGACAGGCGCGGGCTACACCTTC	CVKGTGAGYTF
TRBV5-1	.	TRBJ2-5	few	TGCGCCAGCAGCTTGCGGCCGAGCCAAGAGACCCAGTACTTC	CASSLRPSQETQYF
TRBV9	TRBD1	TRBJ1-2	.	TGTGCCAGCAGCCCCCCGGGACAGGGGGTTTCTGGCTACACCTTC	CASSPPGQGVSGYTF
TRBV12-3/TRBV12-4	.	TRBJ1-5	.	TGTGCCAGCAGTTTATTTCGTCAGCCCCAGCATTTT	CASSLFRQPQHF
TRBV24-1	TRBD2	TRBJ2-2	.	TGTGCCACCAGTCTAGCGGGGGTTAGAACCGGGGAGCTGTTTTTT	CATSLAGVRTGELFF
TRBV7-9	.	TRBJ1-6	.	TGTGCCAGCAGCCCCGGGGAGGGGCGCCTTTCACCCCTCCACTTT	CASSPGEGRLSPLHF
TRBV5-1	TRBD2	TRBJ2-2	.	TGCGCCAGCAGCCTTGCCTCGGCTAGCGGGGGCCTGACCGGGGAGCTGTTTTTT	CASSLASASGGLTGELFF
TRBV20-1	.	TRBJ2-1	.	TGCAGTGCTAGTGGGCGGGGTGCCTACAATGAGCAGTTCTTC	CSASGRGAYNEQFF
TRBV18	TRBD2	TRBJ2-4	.	TGTGCCAGCTCACCTGGACTAGCAGGAGAAAACATTCAGTACTTC	CASSPGLAGENIQYF
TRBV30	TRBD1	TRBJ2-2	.	TGTGCCTGGGACAGGGGGAACACCGGGGAGCTGTTTTTT	CAWDRGNTGELFF
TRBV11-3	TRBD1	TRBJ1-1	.	TGTGCCAGCAGCCCCGACAGGGTAATAGGCACTGAAGCTTTCTTT	CASSPDRVIGTEAFF
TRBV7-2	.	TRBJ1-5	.	TGTGCCAGCAGCCCACGGGTCTATCAGCCCCAGCATTTT	CASSPRVYQPQHF
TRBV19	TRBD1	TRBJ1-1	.	TGTGCCAGTAGTGCATTACAGGGGCCCGGAACTGAAGCTTTCTTT	CASSALQGPGTEAFF
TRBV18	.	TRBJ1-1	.	TGTGCCAGCTCACTGATCGGGGGGACGAACACTGAAGCTTTCTTT	CASSLIGGTNTEAFF
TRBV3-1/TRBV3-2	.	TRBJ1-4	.	TGTGCCAGCAGCCAAGCTTCTGAAAAACTGTTTTTT	CASSQASEKLFF
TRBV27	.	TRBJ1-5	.	TGTGCCAGCAGTTTACGTAGGGGCCTTGATCAGCCCCAGCATTTT	CASSLRRGLDQPQHF
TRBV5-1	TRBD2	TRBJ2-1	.	TGCGCCAGCAGCTTGAGTAGCGGGAACTACAATGAGCAGTTCTTC	CASSLSSGNYNEQFF
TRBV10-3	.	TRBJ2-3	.	TGTGCCATCAGTGACACGACCCTAGGCACAGATACGCAGTATTTT	CAISDTTLGTDTQYF
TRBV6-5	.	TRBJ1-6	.	TGTGCCAGCAGACTGACTAATTCACCCCTCCACTTT	CASRLTNSPLHF
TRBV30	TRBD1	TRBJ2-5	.	TGTGCCTTCGGACAGGGGAGAGAGACCCAGTACTTC	CAFGQGRETQYF
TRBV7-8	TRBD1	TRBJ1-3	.	TGTGCCAGCAGCCCGCCCACAGGGGTGATCGGAAACACCATATATTTT	CASSPPTGVIGNTIYF
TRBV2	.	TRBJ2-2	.	TGTGCCAGCATACTGAGACGTAACACCGGGGAGCTGTTTTTT	CASILRRNTGELFF
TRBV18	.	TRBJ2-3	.	TGTGCCAGCTCACCACCGAACGGGGGAAACACAGATACGCAGTATTTT	CASSPPNGGNTDTQYF
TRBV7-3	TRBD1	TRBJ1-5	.	TGTGCCAGCAGCTCCGGGACAGGGGGGAATCAGCCCCAGCATTTT	CASSSGTGGNQPQHF
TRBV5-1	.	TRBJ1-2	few	TGCGCCAGCAGCTGGGAAGGGGCCCGGGTCGGCTATGGCTACACCTTC	CASSWEGARVGYGYTF